The clone carrying this TCR beta chain was seen more than once but under ten times. The data derive from a study of somatic mutations in cytotoxic T cells in rheumatoid arthritis. The germline CDR1 and CDR2 sequences are LNHDA and SQIVND (reference sequence). With 6 bases removed from V and 0 bases from J, the gap between germline ends came to 13 bases. CDR3 length equals 15 residues. The protocol was immunoSEQ multiplex PCR, while the TCRdb copy is restricted to in-frame clones and leaves out a portion. The table lists about 11,000 clones, 74% of them singletons. Sequenced input: CD8+ T cells sorted from blood. This sequence was found in a man aged 65-85 years in good health. This chain joins TRBV19 and TRBJ2-3, with D perhaps matching TRBD1 (5 bases). The CDR3 here is CASRDDSLSTDTQYF. As DNA, the CDR3 is TGTGCCAGTAGGGATGACAGTTTAAGCACAGATACGCAGTATTTT.